This entry lists 21 T cell receptor beta chains sequenced from one sample in a study of blood T cell repertoires in COVID-19. The repertoire was sequenced with immunoSEQ multiplex PCR; TCRdb's copy has only in-frame clones and lacks some. The table shows fewer than 200,000 clones, with roughly 78% occurring only once. Material: peripheral blood. The receptors here all came from a woman aged 60-70 years with COVID-19, enrolled during active disease.

The genes are TRBV5-1 and TRBJ2-1; D possibly corresponds to TRBD2 (6 bases). The V end was cut by 0 bases, the J end by 6 bases, with 10 bases between. The CDR3 is 14 amino acids. The germline V gene has CDR1 SGHRS and CDR2 YFSETQ. The CDR3 spells CASSLGLVGNEQFF. CDR3 coding DNA: TGCGCCAGCAGCTTGGGACTAGTCGGCAATGAGCAGTTCTTC.

V is TRBV12-3 or TRBV12-4 and J is TRBJ2-7; D may be TRBD2 (5 bases). With 10 bases removed from V and 7 bases from J, the gap between germline ends came to 11 bases. The CDR3 consists of 10 residues. This chain's CDR3 is CATPGMEQYF. The CDR3 nucleotides are TGTGCCACCCCGGGGATGGAGCAGTACTTC.

The chain employs TRBV15 and TRBJ2-3; D call uncertain. From germline, CDR1 is LNHNV and CDR2 YYDKDF (reference sequence). CDR3 size: 15 residues. Trimming took 5 bases from V and 2 from J, leaving 14 bases between them. The CDR3 loop is CATSGGGMYTDTQYF. In DNA, the CDR3 is TGTGCCACCAGCGGCGGCGGCATGTACACAGATACGCAGTATTTT.

The chain is built from TRBV10-3 and TRBJ2-5; 8 bases line up with TRBD1. Germline CDR1 and CDR2: ENHRY and SYGVKD. Trimming cost V 5 bases and J 1 base; bases outside gene matches: 3. This CDR3 contains 14 residues. DNA for the CDR3: TGTGCCATCAGTAAGGGGACAGGCCAAGAGACCCAGTACTTC. It encodes CAISKGTGQETQYF.

The rearrangement links TRBV28 to TRBJ2-4, with D possibly being TRBD1 (6 bases). The germline gives CDR1 MDHEN, CDR2 SYDVKM. V dropped 3 bases and J dropped 3 bases, with 12 bases sitting between them. This CDR3 spans 15 amino acids. The CDR3 here is CASSFPGVGKNIQYF. CDR3 bases: TGTGCCAGCAGTTTCCCAGGGGTAGGCAAAAACATTCAGTACTTC.

V and J are TRBV19 and TRBJ2-7, with 16 bases fitting TRBD2. There are 19 residues in the CDR3. The V and J ends lost 5 bases and 3 bases, in that order; junction bases with no gene match: 13. From germline, CDR1 is LNHDA and CDR2 SQIVND (reference sequence). CDR3 DNA: TGTGCCAGTAGTTACTCACCGCCGGGACTAGCGGGAGGGCTCTACGAGCAGTACTTC. Its protein product is CASSYSPPGLAGGLYEQYF.

The gene calls are TRBV10-3 and TRBJ2-3, with D uncertain. From germline, CDR1 is ENHRY and CDR2 SYGVKD. The CDR3 length is 12 residues. The V end was cut by 1 base, the J end by 5 bases, with 4 bases between. Written as DNA, the CDR3 is TGTGCCATCAGTGAGTATAAAGATACGCAGTATTTT. Protein sequence: CAISEYKDTQYF.

This clone was found a few times. This rearrangement joins TRBV7-9 to TRBJ2-1; maybe TRBD2 (6 bases). V was clipped by 2 bases and J by 6 bases, with 14 bases between them. Germline loops: CDR1 SEHNR, CDR2 FQNEAQ (reference sequence). This CDR3 is 15 amino acids long. The CDR3 is CASSLPTGALNEQFF. In nucleotides, the CDR3 is TGTGCCAGCAGCTTACCAACGGGAGCTCTCAATGAGCAGTTCTTC.

The CDR3 nucleotides read TGTGCCAGCAGTCCAAGGACAGGTCAAGCCCAACTGTTTTTT. Its protein is CASSPRTGQAQLFF. The chain carries TRBV28 and TRBJ1-4; 7 bases align to TRBD1. Germline CDR1 MDHEN, CDR2 SYDVKM. Trimming at V came to 5 bases and at J to 12 bases, leaving 12 bases not matched to a gene. This CDR3 region has 14 residues.

The chain links TRBV6-5 to TRBJ2-7; 7 positions match TRBD2. CDR1 and CDR2 (germline): MNHEY, SVGAGI. J was trimmed by 6 bases and V by 10 bases; bases with no gene match: 6. The length of the CDR3 is 11 residues. The CDR3 DNA sequence: TGTGCCACGTGGGGAGGGCTCGAGCAGTACGTC. Translation gives CATWGGLEQYV.

The gene calls are TRBV5-1 and TRBJ1-6; 9 nucleotides align to TRBD1. The CDR3 length is 15 residues. The trim removed 4 bases at V and 5 bases at J, leaving 4 bases unmatched. Germline V gene lookup returns CDR1 SGHRS and CDR2 YFSETQ. For the CDR3, the DNA is TGCGCCAGCAGCACTCGGACAGGGGATAATTCACCCCTCCACTTT. This translates into CASSTRTGDNSPLHF.

V gene TRBV5-6 combines with J gene TRBJ1-4; tentatively, D is TRBD1 (5 bases). This CDR3 contains 15 residues. The ends were cut back, 3 bases at V and 7 bases at J, with 16 bases in the middle. The germline V gene encodes CDR1 SGHDT and CDR2 YYEEEE. This chain's CDR3 is CASSSPSLGVEKLFF. For the CDR3, the DNA is TGTGCCAGCAGCTCACCCTCATTAGGGGTTGAAAAACTGTTTTTT.

The rearrangement links TRBV4-2 to TRBJ2-7, with 10 bases aligning to TRBD2. V lost 1 base, J lost 3 bases, and 6 bases stayed unmatched. CDR1 and CDR2 from the germline V gene are LGHNA and YNFKEQ. The length of the CDR3 is 16 residues. CDR3 sequence: CASSQASTSGFYEQYF. Here the CDR3 DNA reads TGTGCCAGCAGCCAAGCGTCGACTAGCGGGTTCTACGAGCAGTACTTC.

The chain has TRBV25-1 and TRBJ1-4; no clear D. V was clipped by 1 base and J by 4 bases, with 13 bases between them. The CDR3 sequence is 16 residues long. Germline-derived CDR1 and CDR2 are MGHDK and SYGVNS. The CDR3 sequence: CASSEFGGRLNEKLFF. CDR3 nucleotide sequence: TGTGCCAGCAGTGAATTCGGAGGCAGGCTTAATGAAAAACTGTTTTTT. The full variable domain, rest sourced from reference TRBV25-1 and TRBJ1-4, is EADIYQTPRYLVIGTGKKITLECSQTMGHDKMYWYQQDPGMELHLIHYSYGVNSTEKGDLSSESTVSRIRTEHFPLTLESARPSHTSQYLCASSEFGGRLNEKLFFGSGTQLSVL.

This rearrangement joins TRBV11-2 to TRBJ2-7; 10 nucleotides match TRBD2. Germline loops: CDR1 SGHAT, CDR2 FQNNGV. V was clipped by 1 base and J by 4 bases; unmatched bases: 4. The CDR3 totals 15 residues. In nucleotides, the CDR3 is TGTGCCAGCAGCTTAGGAGCGGGGGGGCCGTACGAGCAGTACGTC. Encoded protein: CASSLGAGGPYEQYV.

The genes are TRBV19 and TRBJ2-4; D is possibly TRBD1 (6 bases). CDR1 is LNHDA, CDR2 SQIVND, per germline (reference sequence). V lost 0 bases, J lost 3 bases, and 9 bases lay in between. This CDR3 spans 15 amino acids. CDR3 DNA: TGTGCCAGTAGTATAGAGAGGACAGTCAAAAACATTCAGTACTTC. Its translation is CASSIERTVKNIQYF. Together with reference TRBV19 and TRBJ2-4, the CDR3 gives the full variable domain: DGGITQSPKYLFRKEGQNVTLSCEQNLNHDAMYWYRQDPGQGLRLIYYSQIVNDFQKGDIAEGYSVSREKKESFPLTVTSAQKNPTAFYLCASSIERTVKNIQYFGAGTRLSVL.

The chain links TRBV9 to TRBJ2-1, with TRBD2 matching 13 bases. The CDR3 is made up of 18 amino acids. With 3 bases clipped from V and 2 bases from J, the junction kept 8 bases outside the gene matches. CDR1 SGDLS and CDR2 YYNGEE come from the germline V gene. The CDR3 DNA follows: TGTGCCAGCAGCGCCCTGATTGGGACTAGCGGGGCCTACAATGAGCAGTTCTTC. Amino acid sequence: CASSALIGTSGAYNEQFF.

The V call is TRBV28, the J call TRBJ2-7; 12 bases match TRBD2. The V gene end was trimmed by 4 bases and the J gene end by 2 bases; junction bases not matched to a gene: 6. Per germline, CDR1 MDHEN and CDR2 SYDVKM. The CDR3 is 16 residues long. This chain's CDR3 is CASSSGTSGFTYEQYF. CDR3 DNA: TGTGCCAGCAGTTCAGGGACTAGCGGGTTCACCTACGAGCAGTACTTC.

This clone was observed a single time. J is TRBJ2-2 and V is TRBV19; 7 nucleotides agree with TRBD1. CDR1 and CDR2 (germline): LNHDA, SQIVND (reference sequence). Trimming cost V 8 bases and J 6 bases; bases outside gene matches: 3. The CDR3 has 12 residues. In nucleotides, the CDR3 is TGTGCCAGTCGACAGGGCGCCGGGGAGCTGTTTTTT. Translating it yields CASRQGAGELFF.

The genes are TRBV5-1 and TRBJ1-4, with D tentatively TRBD1 (5 bases). Germline loops: CDR1 SGHRS, CDR2 YFSETQ. The length of the CDR3 is 16 residues. Trimming left V 0 bases short and J 0 bases short, with 9 bases between. In DNA, the CDR3 is TGCGCCAGCAGCTTGGGACAGATAGCAACTAATGAAAAACTGTTTTTT. Its protein is CASSLGQIATNEKLFF.

J is TRBJ2-3 and V is TRBV7-3, with 8 bases lining up with TRBD1. Germline trimming cut 4 bases from V and 0 bases from J; bases unmatched to any gene: 0. The CDR3 length is 14 residues. Germline loops: CDR1 SGHTA, CDR2 FQGTGA. Here the CDR3 reads CASSWDRSTDTQYF. In DNA form, the CDR3 reads TGTGCCAGCAGCTGGGACAGGAGCACAGATACGCAGTATTTT.